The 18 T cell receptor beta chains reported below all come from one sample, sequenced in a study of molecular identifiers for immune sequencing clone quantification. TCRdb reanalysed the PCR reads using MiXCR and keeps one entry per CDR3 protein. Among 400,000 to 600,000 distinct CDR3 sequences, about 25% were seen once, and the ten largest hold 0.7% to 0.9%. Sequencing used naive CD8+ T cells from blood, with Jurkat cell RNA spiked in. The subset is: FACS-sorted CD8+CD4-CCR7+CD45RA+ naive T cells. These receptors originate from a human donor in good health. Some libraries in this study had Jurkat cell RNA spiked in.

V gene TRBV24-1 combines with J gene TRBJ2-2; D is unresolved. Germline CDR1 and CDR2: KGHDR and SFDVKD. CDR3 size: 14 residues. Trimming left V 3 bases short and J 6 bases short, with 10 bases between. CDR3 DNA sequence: TGTGCCACCAGTGATGGAAACGTCCCCGGGGAGCTGTTTTTT. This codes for CATSDGNVPGELFF.

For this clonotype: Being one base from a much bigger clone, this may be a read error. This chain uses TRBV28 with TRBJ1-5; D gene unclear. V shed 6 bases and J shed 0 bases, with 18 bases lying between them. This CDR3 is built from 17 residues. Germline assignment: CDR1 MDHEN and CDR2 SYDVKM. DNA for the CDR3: TGTGCCAGCAGCCTCCTACCAGGCCCTTATAGCAATCAGCCCCAGCATTTT. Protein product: CASSLLPGPYSNQPQHF.

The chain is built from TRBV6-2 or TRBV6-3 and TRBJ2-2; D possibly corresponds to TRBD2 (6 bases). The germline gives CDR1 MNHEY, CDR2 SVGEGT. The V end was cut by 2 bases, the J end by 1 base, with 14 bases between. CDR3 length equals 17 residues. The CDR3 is CASSYQGGGLNTGELFF. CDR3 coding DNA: TGTGCCAGCAGTTACCAGGGAGGCGGGTTGAACACCGGGGAGCTGTTTTTT.

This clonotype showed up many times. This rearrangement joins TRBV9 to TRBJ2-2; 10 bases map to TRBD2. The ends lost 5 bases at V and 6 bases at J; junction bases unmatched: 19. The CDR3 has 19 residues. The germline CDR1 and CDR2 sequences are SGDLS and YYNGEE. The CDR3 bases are TGTGCCAGCAGAGCCAACAGGGGAAGCGGACTAGCGGAGTCCGGGGAGCTGTTTTTT. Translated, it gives CASRANRGSGLAESGELFF. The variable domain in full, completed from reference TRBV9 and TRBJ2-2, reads DSGVTQTPKHLITATGQRVTLRCSPRSGDLSVYWYQQSLDQGLQFLIQYYNGEERAKGNILERFSAQQFPDLHSELNLSSLELGDSALYFCASRANRGSGLAESGELFFGEGSRLTVL.

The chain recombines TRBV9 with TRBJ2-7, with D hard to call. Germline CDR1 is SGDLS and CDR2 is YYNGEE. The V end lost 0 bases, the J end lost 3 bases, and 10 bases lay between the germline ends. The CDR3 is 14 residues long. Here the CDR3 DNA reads TGTGCCAGCAGCGTAGCTGACGGAAACTACGAGCAGTACTTC. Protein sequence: CASSVADGNYEQYF. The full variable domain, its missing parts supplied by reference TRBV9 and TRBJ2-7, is DSGVTQTPKHLITATGQRVTLRCSPRSGDLSVYWYQQSLDQGLQFLIQYYNGEERAKGNILERFSAQQFPDLHSELNLSSLELGDSALYFCASSVADGNYEQYFGPGTRLTVT.

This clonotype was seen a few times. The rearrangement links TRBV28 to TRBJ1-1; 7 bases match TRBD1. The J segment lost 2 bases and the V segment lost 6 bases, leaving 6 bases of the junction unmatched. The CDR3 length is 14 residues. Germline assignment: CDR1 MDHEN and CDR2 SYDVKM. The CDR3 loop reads CASRLGGRNTEAFF. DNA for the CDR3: TGTGCCAGCAGACTAGGGGGCCGAAACACTGAAGCTTTCTTT. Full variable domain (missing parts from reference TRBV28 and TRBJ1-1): DVKVTQSSRYLVKRTGEKVFLECVQDMDHENMFWYRQDPGLGLRLIYFSYDVKMKEKGDIPEGYSVSREKKERFSLILESASTNQTSMYLCASRLGGRNTEAFFGQGTRLTVV.

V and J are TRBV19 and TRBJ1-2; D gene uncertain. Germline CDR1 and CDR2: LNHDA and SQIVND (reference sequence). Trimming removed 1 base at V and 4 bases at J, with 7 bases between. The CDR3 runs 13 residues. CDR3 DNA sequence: TGTGCCAGTAGTATAGTTACAGCCTATGGCTACACCTTC. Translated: CASSIVTAYGYTF.

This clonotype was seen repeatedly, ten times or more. CDR3 DNA sequence: TGCGCCAGCAGCCTTAGCGGGGTTGATGAGCAGTTCTTC. Translating it yields CASSLSGVDEQFF. V and J are TRBV5-1 and TRBJ2-1, with 8 bases matching TRBD2. Trimming removed 4 bases from V and 8 bases from J; junction bases left unmatched: 5. Germline assignment: CDR1 SGHRS and CDR2 YFSETQ. The CDR3 totals 13 residues.

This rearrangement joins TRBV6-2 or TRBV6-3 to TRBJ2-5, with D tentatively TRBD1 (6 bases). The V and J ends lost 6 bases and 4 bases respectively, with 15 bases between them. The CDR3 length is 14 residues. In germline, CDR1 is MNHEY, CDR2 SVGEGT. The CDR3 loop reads CASSDTRGGETQYF. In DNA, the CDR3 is TGTGCCAGCAGCGATACCAGGGGTGGAGAGACCCAGTACTTC.

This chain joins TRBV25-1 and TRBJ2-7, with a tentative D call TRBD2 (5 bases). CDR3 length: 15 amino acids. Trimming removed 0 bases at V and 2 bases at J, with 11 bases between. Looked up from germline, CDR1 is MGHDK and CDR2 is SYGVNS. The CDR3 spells CASSEYGGGPYEQYF. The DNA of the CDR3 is TGTGCCAGCAGTGAATACGGCGGAGGCCCCTACGAGCAGTACTTC.

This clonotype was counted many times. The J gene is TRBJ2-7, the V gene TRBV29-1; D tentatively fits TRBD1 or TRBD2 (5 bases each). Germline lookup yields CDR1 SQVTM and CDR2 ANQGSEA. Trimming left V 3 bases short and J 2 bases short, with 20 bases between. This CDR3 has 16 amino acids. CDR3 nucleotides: TGCAGCGTTGAGGGGTTGGGGATCGGGGCCCCCTACGAGCAGTACTTC. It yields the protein CSVEGLGIGAPYEQYF.

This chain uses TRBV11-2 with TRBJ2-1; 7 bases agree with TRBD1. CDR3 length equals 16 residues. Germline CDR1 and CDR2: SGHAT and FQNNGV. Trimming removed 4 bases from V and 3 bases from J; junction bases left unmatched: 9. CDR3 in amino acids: CASSSPDRVNYNEQFF. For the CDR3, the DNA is TGTGCCAGCAGCTCTCCCGACAGGGTGAACTACAATGAGCAGTTCTTC.

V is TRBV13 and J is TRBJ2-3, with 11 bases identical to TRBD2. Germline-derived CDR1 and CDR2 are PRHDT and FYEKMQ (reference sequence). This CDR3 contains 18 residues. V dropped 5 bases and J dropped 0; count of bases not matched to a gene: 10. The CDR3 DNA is TGTGCCAGCAGCCCTAGACCGGGACTAGCGGCGAGCACAGATACGCAGTATTTT. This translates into CASSPRPGLAASTDTQYF.

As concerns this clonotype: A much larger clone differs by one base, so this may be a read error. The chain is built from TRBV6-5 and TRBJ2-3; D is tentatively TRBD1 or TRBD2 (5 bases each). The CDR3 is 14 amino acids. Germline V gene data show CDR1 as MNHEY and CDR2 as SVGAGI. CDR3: CASSYLGTTDTLYF. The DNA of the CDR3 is TGTGCCAGCAGTTACTTGGGGACCACAGATACGCTGTATTTT.

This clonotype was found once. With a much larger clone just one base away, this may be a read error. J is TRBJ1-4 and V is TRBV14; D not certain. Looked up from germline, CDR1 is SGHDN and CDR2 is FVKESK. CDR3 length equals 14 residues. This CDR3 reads CASSLTRTNEKPFF. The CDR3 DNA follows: TGTGCCAGCAGTTTGACAAGAACTAATGAAAAACCGTTTTTT.

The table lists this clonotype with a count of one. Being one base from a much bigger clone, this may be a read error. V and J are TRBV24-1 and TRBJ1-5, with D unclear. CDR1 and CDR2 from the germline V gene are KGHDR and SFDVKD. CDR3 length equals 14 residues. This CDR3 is CATSDLGGNLPQHF. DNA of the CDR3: TGTGCCACCAGTGATTTGGGCGGCAATCTGCCCCAGCATTTT.

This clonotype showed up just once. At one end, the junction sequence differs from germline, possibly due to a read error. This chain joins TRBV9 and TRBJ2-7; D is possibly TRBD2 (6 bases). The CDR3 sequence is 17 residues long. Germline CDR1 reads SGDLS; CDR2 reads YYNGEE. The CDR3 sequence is CASSVGVRGGGEPEQHF. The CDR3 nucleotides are TGTGCCAGCAGCGTAGGGGTACGAGGAGGAGGGGAACCCGAGCAGCACTTC.

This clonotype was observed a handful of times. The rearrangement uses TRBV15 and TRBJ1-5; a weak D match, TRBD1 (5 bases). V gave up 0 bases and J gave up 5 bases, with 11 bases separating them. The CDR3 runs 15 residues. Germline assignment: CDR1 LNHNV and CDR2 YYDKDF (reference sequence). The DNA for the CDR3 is TGTGCCACCAGCAGAGATCGGGGACGGGATCAGCCCCAGCATTTT. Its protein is CATSRDRGRDQPQHF.